The rows below give T cell receptor beta chains drawn from one sample of a study of blood T cell repertoires in COVID-19. Some clones are missing from TCRdb's copy, which holds only in-frame ones; the method was immunoSEQ multiplex PCR. The table lists approximately 91,000 clones, 77% of them singletons. Sequencing was done on a sample of peripheral blood. These receptor sequences come from a woman of 80 years or more with acute or convalescent COVID-19. The CDR3 runs from the conserved cysteine through the conserved F or W. D genes are given only for firm matches. Clone size appears in some rows only: once, few, many, or a class for an expanded clone.

V gene: TRBV4-1; D gene: -; clone size: -; J gene: TRBJ2-1; CDR3 DNA: TGCGCCAGCAGCCCGAGTACGACGTTCAGCTCCTACAATGAGCGGTTCTTC; CDR3 protein: CASSPSTTFSSYNERFF
V gene: TRBV6-5; D gene: TRBD1; clone size: -; J gene: TRBJ1-2; CDR3 DNA: TGTGCCAGCAGTTACAGAAGGACAGGGTTCGGAGGCTACACCTTC; CDR3 protein: CASSYRRTGFGGYTF
V gene: TRBV6-2/TRBV6-3; D gene: -; clone size: -; J gene: TRBJ2-1; CDR3 DNA: TGTGCCAGCAGTTACTCGTCTAGCGTCTACAATGAGCAGTTCTTC; CDR3 protein: CASSYSSSVYNEQFF
V gene: TRBV7-3; D gene: TRBD1; clone size: -; J gene: TRBJ1-6; CDR3 DNA: TGTGCCAGCAGCTTACAGGGGGAAAGTTCACCCCTCCACTTT; CDR3 protein: CASSLQGESSPLHF
V gene: TRBV7-3; D gene: TRBD1; clone size: few; J gene: TRBJ1-2; CDR3 DNA: TGTGCCAGCAGCCCGGGACAGGAGAACTATGGCTACACCTTC; CDR3 protein: CASSPGQENYGYTF
V gene: TRBV5-1; D gene: -; clone size: -; J gene: TRBJ2-7; CDR3 DNA: TGCGCCAGCAGCTTACAACTAGGGCAATACGAGCAGTGCTTC; CDR3 protein: CASSLQLGQYEQCF
V gene: TRBV28; D gene: TRBD1; clone size: -; J gene: TRBJ1-1; CDR3 DNA: TGTGCCAGCAGCCCAGGTTGGGACAGGGGTACTGAAGCTTTCTTT; CDR3 protein: CASSPGWDRGTEAFF
V gene: TRBV28; D gene: -; clone size: -; J gene: TRBJ1-3; CDR3 DNA: TGTGCCAGCAGTCTTCCGGGACAACCTGGAAACACCATATATTTT; CDR3 protein: CASSLPGQPGNTIYF
V gene: TRBV5-1; D gene: TRBD1; clone size: -; J gene: TRBJ2-3; CDR3 DNA: TGCGCCAGCAGCACATACCGGGACAGAAACTCGGGACAGAGGACGGATACGCAGTATTTT; CDR3 protein: CASSTYRDRNSGQRTDTQYF
V gene: TRBV28; D gene: TRBD2; clone size: -; J gene: TRBJ2-7; CDR3 DNA: TGTGCCAGCAGGTCGGGACTAGTTCAGGGTAGTCTGTACTTC; CDR3 protein: CASRSGLVQGSLYF
V gene: TRBV19; D gene: -; clone size: -; J gene: TRBJ1-3; CDR3 DNA: TGTGCCAGTAATACAGGGAGCTCTGGAAACACCATATATTTT; CDR3 protein: CASNTGSSGNTIYF
V gene: TRBV6-5; D gene: -; clone size: -; J gene: TRBJ1-6; CDR3 DNA: TGTGCCAGCAGTTACTCGGGCTATTCACCCCTCCACTTT; CDR3 protein: CASSYSGYSPLHF
V gene: TRBV7-6; D gene: -; clone size: -; J gene: TRBJ1-1; CDR3 DNA: TGTGCCAGCAGCGTAAGGGCAGGGGTGAACACTGAAGCTTTCTTT; CDR3 protein: CASSVRAGVNTEAFF
V gene: TRBV6-6; D gene: TRBD2; clone size: -; J gene: TRBJ2-3; CDR3 DNA: TGTGCCAGCAGCAAAACAGGGGTCGGGAGCGGGAGGATGATGACAGATACGCAGTATTTT; CDR3 protein: CASSKTGVGSGRMMTDTQYF
V gene: TRBV3-1/TRBV3-2; D gene: -; clone size: -; J gene: TRBJ1-3; CDR3 DNA: TGTGCCAGCAGCCAGGACAGCGGAAACACCATATATTTT; CDR3 protein: CASSQDSGNTIYF
V gene: TRBV7-9; D gene: -; clone size: -; J gene: TRBJ1-5; CDR3 DNA: TGTGCCAGCAGCCTTCCAGGGGAGTCCCAGCATTTT; CDR3 protein: CASSLPGESQHF
V gene: TRBV6-6; D gene: -; clone size: -; J gene: TRBJ1-1; CDR3 DNA: TGTGCCAGCAGTTATTCTGGCCTTATGAACACTGAAGCTTTCTTT; CDR3 protein: CASSYSGLMNTEAFF